This T cell receptor beta chain came from a study of cytomegalovirus exposure and HLA in healthy donors. In germline, CDR1 is MGHRA, CDR2 YSYEKL. This CDR3 is built from 14 residues. The V gene end was trimmed by 7 bases and the J gene end by 4 bases; junction bases not matched to a gene: 8. Primers: 60 Vbeta forward and 13 Jbeta reverse. Repertoires were generated with immunoSEQ multiplex PCR, while TCRdb's copy carries only in-frame clones and drops some. The sample totals about 96,000 clones; its top ten clones hold roughly 3.4%. As for this clone: Its antigen is as yet unknown.

Study-level points and caveats: It was reported in a later analysis that an Asian-associated ancestry cluster showed fewer N-insertions than the roughly 670-donor mean.

The chain recombines TRBV4-1 with TRBJ1-1; 8 bases are a match to TRBD1. Material for sequencing was PBMCs. This TCR came from a young woman in good health and CMV-seronegative. CDR3 protein: CASTNGQGSTEAFF. The CDR3 DNA reads as TGCGCCAGCACTAATGGACAGGGATCCACTGAAGCTTTCTTT.